One and the same sample provided the 31 T cell receptor beta chains below, sequenced in a study of CD8 T cells in Susac syndrome. Random hexamers were used to reverse transcribe the RNA input (about 0.5 to 1 ug). Via MiXCR, TCRdb re-called the immunoSEQ multiplex PCR reads, giving one row per CDR3 protein. The table has 200,000 to 250,000 distinct CDR3 sequences, 80% to 95% seen once. Material for sequencing was CD4+ T cells from PBMCs. The receptors stem from a human donor with multiple sclerosis.

The chain recombines TRBV28 with TRBJ2-7, with 7 bases lining up with TRBD1. The junction had 8 bases not matched to a gene; V was cut back by 10 bases and J by 5 bases. CDR1 MDHEN and CDR2 SYDVKM come from the germline V gene. The CDR3 totals 12 residues. This chain's CDR3 is CAILNRGHEQYF. CDR3 coding DNA: TGTGCCATCCTAAACAGGGGCCACGAGCAGTACTTC.

This chain's CDR3 is CASSPLGAGAYSYNEQFF. CDR3 sequence (DNA): TGTGCCAGCTCACCACTCGGAGCGGGGGCCTACTCCTACAATGAGCAGTTCTTC. The chain uses TRBV18 and TRBJ2-1; TRBD2 matches at 8 bases. J lost 0 bases, V lost 1 base, and 8 bases had no gene match. The CDR3 is 18 amino acids. Germline CDR1 KGHSH, CDR2 LQKENI.

This sequence joins TRBV27 and TRBJ2-2; D remains ambiguous. There are 14 residues in the CDR3. Per the germline V gene, CDR1 is MNHEY and CDR2 is SMNVEV (reference sequence). Trimming took off 0 bases at V and 7 bases at J, with 9 bases between the two ends. The CDR3 loop is CASSLSGYSGELFF. The CDR3 DNA is TGTGCCAGCAGTTTATCAGGGTACAGCGGGGAGCTGTTTTTT.

This clonotype was counted between two and nine times. In DNA, the CDR3 is TGTGCCAGCAGTTCGGGACAGGGGAGGAATGAGCAGTTCTTC. Protein sequence: CASSSGQGRNEQFF. The chain couples TRBV5-4 to TRBJ2-1, with TRBD1 matching 10 bases. Per the germline V gene, CDR1 is SGHNT and CDR2 is YYREEE (reference sequence). V gave up 5 bases and J gave up 7 bases; unmatched junction bases: 6. The CDR3 covers 14 residues. Full variable domain (missing parts from reference TRBV5-4 and TRBJ2-1): ETGVTQSPTHLIKTRGQQVTLRCSSQSGHNTVSWYQQALGQGPQFIFQYYREEENGRGNFPPRFSGLQFPNYSSELNVNALELDDSALYLCASSSGQGRNEQFFGPGTRLTVL.

This clonotype was seen just once. This rearrangement joins TRBV5-6 to TRBJ2-2, with D perhaps matching TRBD2 (5 bases). Germline V lookup: CDR1 SGHDT, CDR2 YYEEEE. V was pared by 4 bases and J by 0 bases, with 13 bases between. The length of the CDR3 is 16 residues. The CDR3 loop is CASSPIGGSNTGELFF. CDR3 sequence (DNA): TGTGCCAGCAGCCCTATTGGCGGGTCGAACACCGGGGAGCTGTTTTTT. Together with reference TRBV5-6 and TRBJ2-2, the CDR3 gives the full variable domain: DAGVTQSPTHLIKTRGQQVTLRCSPKSGHDTVSWYQQALGQGPQFIFQYYEEEERQRGNFPDRFSGHQFPNYSSELNVNALLLGDSALYLCASSPIGGSNTGELFFGEGSRLTVL.

This clonotype appeared a few times. The chain couples TRBV3-1 to TRBJ2-7; 9 bases align to TRBD1. This CDR3 spans 15 amino acids. Germline V CDR1 and CDR2: LGHDT, YNNKEL (reference sequence). Trimming removed 3 bases from V and 6 bases from J; junction bases left unmatched: 9. CDR3 in DNA: TGTGCCAGCAGCCACAGACCGGGACAGGGTCGCGAGCAGTACTTC. Translated, it gives CASSHRPGQGREQYF.

The rearrangement uses TRBV20-1 and TRBJ2-5; 13 bases are shared with TRBD2. This CDR3 has 14 residues. Germline lookup yields CDR1 DFQATT and CDR2 SNEGSKA (reference sequence). V lost 2 bases and J lost 5; bases outside the gene matches: 2. The chain's CDR3 is CSARRTSGSETQYF. The DNA of the CDR3 is TGCAGTGCTAGAAGGACTAGCGGGAGTGAGACCCAGTACTTC.

The chain is built from TRBV6-5 and TRBJ2-6; TRBD2 is a possible D gene (6 bases). Germline CDR1 MNHEY, CDR2 SVGAGI. V shed 0 bases and J shed 4 bases, with 16 bases lying between them. This CDR3 is 18 amino acids long. The CDR3: CASSYSINPGEGANVLTF. DNA of the CDR3: TGTGCCAGCAGTTACTCGATTAATCCGGGGGAAGGGGCCAACGTCCTGACTTTC.

The chain has TRBV3-1 and TRBJ2-5; 8 nucleotides align to TRBD2. This CDR3 has 16 residues. Germline V gives CDR1 LGHDT, CDR2 YNNKEL (reference sequence). J gave up 4 bases and V 1 base, and 8 bases lay outside the gene matches. The CDR3 loop is CASSQAGAGDRETQYF. DNA of the CDR3: TGTGCCAGCAGCCAAGCTGGAGCGGGAGACCGAGAGACCCAGTACTTC.

This clonotype was counted once. This chain links TRBV3-1 with TRBJ1-6, with D unresolved. In germline, CDR1 is LGHDT, CDR2 YNNKEL (reference sequence). CDR3 length: 13 amino acids. Trimming left V 4 bases short and J 10 bases short, with 11 bases between. CDR3 loop: CASSRSGRSPLHF. The DNA for the CDR3 is TGTGCCAGCAGCCGGAGCGGGAGGTCACCCCTCCACTTT.

The V gene is TRBV12-3 or TRBV12-4, the J gene TRBJ1-5; D is perhaps TRBD1 (5 bases). The V end lost 6 bases, the J end lost 1 base, and 13 bases lay between the germline ends. CDR3 length equals 15 residues. The CDR3 reads CASSRPGGSNQPQHF. As DNA, the CDR3 is TGTGCCAGCAGCCGCCCCGGGGGGAGCAATCAGCCCCAGCATTTT.

The chain combines TRBV20-1 with TRBJ2-3; the match to TRBD2 covers 8 bases. This CDR3 spans 14 amino acids. Germline assignment: CDR1 DFQATT and CDR2 SNEGSKA (reference sequence). The V and J ends lost 6 bases and 1 base, in that order; junction bases with no gene match: 6. The CDR3 here is CSASAGGRTDTQYF. DNA of the CDR3: TGCAGTGCCTCGGCGGGGGGTCGCACAGATACGCAGTATTTT.

This chain connects TRBV18 to TRBJ1-5; D may be TRBD1 (6 bases). CDR1 KGHSH and CDR2 LQKENI come from the germline V gene. The CDR3 has 16 amino acids. With 1 base removed from V and 0 bases from J, the gap between germline ends came to 10 bases. The CDR3 protein is CASSPLGQNSNQPQHF. The CDR3 bases are TGTGCCAGCTCACCACTAGGACAGAATAGCAATCAGCCCCAGCATTTT.

This sequence joins TRBV10-3 and TRBJ2-5; 13 nucleotides match TRBD2. V was pared by 11 bases and J by 5 bases, with 23 bases of the junction left unmatched. The CDR3 is 19 amino acids. CDR1 is ENHRY and CDR2 is SYGVKD in the germline V gene. The CDR3 reads CASAITGTSGTNAGETQYF. Written as DNA, the CDR3 is TGTGCCTCCGCGATAACCGGGACTAGCGGGACCAACGCAGGGGAGACCCAGTACTTC.

In this sample, this clonotype turned up once. This rearrangement joins TRBV6-5 to TRBJ1-6, with 9 positions matching TRBD1. The CDR3 has 13 residues. Per the germline V gene, CDR1 is MNHEY and CDR2 is SVGAGI. V lost 7 bases to trimming and J lost 8 bases; unmatched junction nucleotides: 3. The CDR3 nucleotides are TGTGCCAGCACCTGGGACAGGGATTCACCCCTCCACTTT. This sequence encodes CASTWDRDSPLHF.

The V call is TRBV29-1, the J call TRBJ1-3; D is undetermined. CDR3 length equals 12 residues. Germline CDR1 is SQVTM and CDR2 is ANQGSEA. Trimming removed 4 bases at V and 4 bases at J, with 8 bases between. The CDR3 spells CSVVTAGNTIYF. In nucleotides, the CDR3 is TGCAGCGTTGTGACGGCCGGAAACACCATATATTTT.

The chain couples TRBV7-9 to TRBJ1-1; 8 bases line up with TRBD1. J gave up 5 bases and V 4 bases, and 6 bases lay outside the gene matches. CDR1 SEHNR and CDR2 FQNEAQ come from the germline V gene (reference sequence). This CDR3 is built from 14 residues. The CDR3 nucleotides read TGTGCCAGCAGCTCACAGGGGGTCGGGACTGAAGCTTTCTTT. This encodes CASSSQGVGTEAFF.

This chain joins TRBV10-3 and TRBJ1-4; a possible D gene is TRBD1 (5 bases). The CDR3 totals 16 residues. Germline V gene sequence: CDR1 ENHRY, CDR2 SYGVKD. Trimming cost V 0 bases and J 7 bases, with 15 bases left between them. The DNA of the CDR3 is TGTGCCATCAGTGAGTCTATCGACAGCCGGCTTGAAAAACTGTTTTTT. This translates into CAISESIDSRLEKLFF.

This chain connects TRBV3-1 to TRBJ2-1, with D perhaps matching TRBD2 (5 bases). V was cut by 2 bases and J by 5 bases, with 16 bases left in between. Germline lookup yields CDR1 LGHDT and CDR2 YNNKEL (reference sequence). The CDR3 spans 16 residues. DNA of the CDR3: TGTGCCAGCAGCCAACGGACTGGCTTGGCCGACAATGAGCAGTTCTTC. It translates to CASSQRTGLADNEQFF.

The gene calls are TRBV24-1 and TRBJ2-5, with 7 bases identical to TRBD2. CDR3 size: 16 residues. The J segment lost 2 bases and the V segment lost 3 bases, leaving 8 bases of the junction unmatched. CDR1 and CDR2 from the germline V gene are KGHDR and SFDVKD. The CDR3 bases are TGTGCCACCAGTGATGGCCCATTAGCGGGTCAAGAGACCCAGTACTTC. Protein product: CATSDGPLAGQETQYF.

The V gene is TRBV29-1, the J gene TRBJ2-3; D gene ambiguous. The CDR3 is made up of 12 amino acids. Germline lookup yields CDR1 SQVTM and CDR2 ANQGSEA. Trimming took off 4 bases at V and 5 bases at J, with 10 bases between the two ends. The DNA of the CDR3 is TGCAGCGTTGTGAGCCGACGAGATACGCAGTATTTT. Translated, it gives CSVVSRRDTQYF.

The V gene is TRBV7-2, the J gene TRBJ2-1; perhaps TRBD2 as D (5 bases). The V end was cut by 0 bases, the J end by 2 bases, with 11 bases between. CDR1 is SGHTA, CDR2 FQGNSA, per germline. The CDR3 extends over 16 amino acids. CDR3 in amino acids: CASSLAIGSAYNEQFF. The CDR3 nucleotides read TGTGCCAGCAGCTTAGCAATTGGGAGTGCCTACAATGAGCAGTTCTTC.

This clonotype was detected once. This sequence joins TRBV7-9 and TRBJ2-5, with D possibly matching TRBD1 (6 bases). The germline V gene encodes CDR1 SEHNR and CDR2 FQNEAQ (reference sequence). Trimming pared 4 bases from V and 5 bases from J, leaving 14 bases between. The CDR3 extends over 14 amino acids. CDR3 sequence (DNA): TGTGCCAGCAGCTATTACAGGGTTGGGGAGACCCAGTACTTC. Its protein product is CASSYYRVGETQYF.

The genes are TRBV9 and TRBJ1-3; tentative D call: TRBD1 (6 bases). The CDR3 totals 15 residues. The germline V gene has CDR1 SGDLS and CDR2 YYNGEE. Between the trimmed V and J ends, which lost 4 bases and 1 base, there was a span of 12 bases. CDR3 sequence reads: CASSPTGKSGNTIYF. For the CDR3, the DNA is TGTGCCAGCAGCCCAACAGGGAAGTCTGGAAACACCATATATTTT. Together with reference TRBV9 and TRBJ1-3, the CDR3 gives the full variable domain: DSGVTQTPKHLITATGQRVTLRCSPRSGDLSVYWYQQSLDQGLQFLIQYYNGEERAKGNILERFSAQQFPDLHSELNLSSLELGDSALYFCASSPTGKSGNTIYFGEGSWLTVV.

The V and J genes are TRBV10-3 and TRBJ1-5, with D perhaps TRBD1 (6 bases). Trimming shortened V by 3 bases and J by 4 bases, and 13 bases separated the two germline ends. CDR3 length equals 15 residues. Germline V CDR1 and CDR2: ENHRY, SYGVKD. The CDR3 is CAISDRGLGNQPQHF. The CDR3 nucleotides read TGTGCCATCAGTGATCGGGGGCTCGGAAATCAGCCCCAGCATTTT.

The chain employs TRBV12-3 or TRBV12-4 and TRBJ1-5, with 8 bases lining up with TRBD1. The CDR3 length is 17 residues. The trim removed 5 bases at V and 4 bases at J, leaving 13 bases unmatched. This CDR3 reads CASSPPPGQGRNQPQHF. CDR3 nucleotides: TGTGCCAGCAGTCCACCTCCTGGACAGGGCCGGAATCAGCCCCAGCATTTT.

This chain links TRBV12-3 or TRBV12-4 with TRBJ2-5; D is uncertain. There are 13 residues in the CDR3. With 5 bases removed from V and 5 bases from J, the gap between germline ends came to 12 bases. The CDR3 loop reads CASSKRHGETQYF. The CDR3 bases are TGTGCCAGCAGTAAAAGACACGGGGAGACCCAGTACTTC.

The rearrangement joins TRBV19 to TRBJ1-1; D possibly corresponds to TRBD1 (6 bases). Germline CDR1 LNHDA, CDR2 SQIVND (reference sequence). This CDR3 has 14 amino acids. V was clipped by 4 bases and J by 4 bases, with 13 bases between them. CDR3 region: CASSNRDVSTEAFF. The CDR3 DNA reads TGTGCCAGTAGTAACAGGGATGTAAGCACTGAAGCTTTCTTT. The full variable domain, in which reference TRBV19 and TRBJ1-1 provide the parts outside the CDR3, is DGGITQSPKYLFRKEGQNVTLSCEQNLNHDAMYWYRQDPGQGLRLIYYSQIVNDFQKGDIAEGYSVSREKKESFPLTVTSAQKNPTAFYLCASSNRDVSTEAFFGQGTRLTVV.

The rearrangement joins TRBV2 to TRBJ2-5; 9 bases agree with TRBD1. Germline V gene sequence: CDR1 SNHLY, CDR2 FYNNEI. This CDR3 is 14 amino acids long. V lost 8 bases, J lost 2 bases, and 6 bases stayed unmatched. The CDR3 DNA sequence: TGTGCCAGCGGACAGGGGAGGATACAAGAGACCCAGTACTTC. Amino acids: CASGQGRIQETQYF.

The rearrangement uses TRBV7-8 and TRBJ1-1; D not resolved. In germline, CDR1 is SGHVS, CDR2 FQNEAQ. Trimming shortened V by 5 bases and J by 2 bases, and 15 bases separated the two germline ends. The CDR3 consists of 15 residues. The CDR3 region is CASSAGLRANTEAFF. DNA for the CDR3: TGTGCCAGCAGCGCCGGATTAAGGGCAAACACTGAAGCTTTCTTT.

The chain joins TRBV18 to TRBJ2-4, with no clear D. Per the germline V gene, CDR1 is KGHSH and CDR2 is LQKENI. This CDR3 region has 12 residues. V gave up 3 bases and J gave up 8 bases, with 8 bases separating them. The CDR3 reads CASSPEEDIQYF. CDR3 DNA: TGTGCCAGCTCACCTGAGGAAGACATTCAGTACTTC.